A selection of T cell receptor beta chains follows, all from one sample in a study of blood T cell repertoires in COVID-19. Repertoires were generated with immunoSEQ multiplex PCR, while TCRdb's copy carries only in-frame clones and drops some. The sample has over 85,000 clones, approximately 92% seen once. Sample: peripheral blood. These receptors came from a woman aged 45-59 years with COVID-19, enrolled during active disease. The CDR3 runs from the conserved cysteine through the conserved F or W. The D gene is left open where the match is weak. Size is stated for part of the rows, as once, few or many counts, or as a class when the clone is expanded.

V gene	D gene	clone size	J gene	CDR3 DNA	CDR3 protein
TRBV5-1	TRBD2	.	TRBJ2-1	TGCGCCAGCAGCCAACCGACGGCTAGCGGGGATGAGCAGTTCTTC	CASSQPTASGDEQFF
TRBV11-3	TRBD1	.	TRBJ2-7	TGTGCCAGCAGCTCTGGACAGGCCGCCTACGAGCAGTACTTC	CASSSGQAAYEQYF
TRBV5-1	TRBD1	.	TRBJ2-2	TGCGCCAGCAGCTTGGAGACAGGGGCCGGGGAGCTGTTTTTT	CASSLETGAGELFF
TRBV6-2/TRBV6-3	TRBD1	few	TRBJ2-7	TGTGCCAGCAGTTACGTCGACAGGGAGTACGAGCAGTACTTC	CASSYVDREYEQYF
TRBV5-6	.	.	TRBJ1-1	TGTGCCAGCCAACTCCGAGGGATAAGGAACACTGAAGCTTTCTTT	CASQLRGIRNTEAFF
TRBV14	TRBD1	.	TRBJ2-7	TGTGCCAGCAGCCAAGCTCCGGGACAGGGGTTGAGGGAGCAGTACTTC	CASSQAPGQGLREQYF
TRBV12-3/TRBV12-4	.	.	TRBJ2-2	TGTGCCAGCAGTGTCGACAGGCCCGGGGAGCTGTTTTTT	CASSVDRPGELFF
TRBV28	TRBD2	.	TRBJ2-5	TGTGCCAGCAGTTCCCCCGGGACTAGCGGGGGGGCTAAGTTGACCCAGTACTTC	CASSSPGTSGGAKLTQYF
TRBV5-1	TRBD1	.	TRBJ2-1	TGCGCCAGCAGCTTGACCCAGGGGGCATATGAGCAGTTCTTC	CASSLTQGAYEQFF
TRBV6-2/TRBV6-3	.	.	TRBJ1-4	TGTGCCAGCAGCCCTCCCCGTGGGGCCTTTGCAACTAATGAAAAACTGTTTTTT	CASSPPRGAFATNEKLFF
TRBV12-5	.	.	TRBJ1-3	TGTGCTAGTGGCCGCGATAGAACAGGGAACACCATATATTTT	CASGRDRTGNTIYF